Shown below are 23 T cell receptor beta chains from a single sample sequenced in a study of regulatory T cells in long-lasting Graves disease. Relying on iRepertoire HTBI primers and Arm-PCR of CDR3 regions, the team built TCR beta libraries. Using its own MiXCR run on the multiplex PCR reads, TCRdb lists one record per CDR3 protein. The sample carries 300,000 to 400,000 distinct CDR3 sequences, approximately 16% recorded once. Specified time point: newly diagnosed GD, antithyroid drugs for less than 3 months. Extracted PBMC RNA gave rise to the TCR library. These data were also filed under a second study, of T cells in Graves' hyperthyroidism and ophthalmopathy.

Sequencing used peripheral blood mononuclear cells (PBMCs), obtained at new diagnosis, from a patient treated with antithyroid drugs. Every receptor here comes from a man in his forties with Graves disease.

This chain links TRBV27 with TRBJ2-3; TRBD2 matches 11 bases. J was trimmed by 5 bases and V by 5 bases; bases with no gene match: 9. The CDR3 totals 16 residues. The germline CDR1 and CDR2 sequences are MNHEY and SMNVEV (reference sequence). The CDR3 bases are TGTGCCAGCAGTACTAGACTAGCGGGGCCGGGAGATACGCAGTATTTT. Translating gives CASSTRLAGPGDTQYF.

This clonotype has a count of ten or more. The gene calls are TRBV27 and TRBJ1-1; D call uncertain. Germline V gives CDR1 MNHEY, CDR2 SMNVEV (reference sequence). V was clipped by 4 bases and J by 1 base, with 4 bases between them. The CDR3 is 12 residues long. The CDR3, as DNA: TGTGCCAGCAGTTCCCGGAACACTGAAGCTTTCTTT. Its translation: CASSSRNTEAFF.

This clonotype was counted many times. The chain joins TRBV5-8 to TRBJ1-5, with D possibly matching TRBD1 (5 bases). V was clipped by 0 bases and J by 2 bases, with 9 bases between them. This CDR3 is 15 amino acids long. Germline assignment: CDR1 SGHTS and CDR2 YDEGEE. The CDR3 DNA is TGTGCCAGCAGCTTGGCAGGGTATGGCAATCAGCCCCAGCATTTT. Translation gives CASSLAGYGNQPQHF.

This clonotype showed up many times. This chain links TRBV12-3 or TRBV12-4 with TRBJ1-2; unclear D gene. The V gene lost 7 bases and the J gene lost 1 base, with 16 bases spanning the gap. The CDR3 consists of 15 residues. The CDR3 reads CASTQGSGNNYGYTF. In DNA, the CDR3 is TGTGCCAGCACTCAAGGTTCAGGAAATAACTATGGCTACACCTTC.

This clonotype was recorded many times. The chain has TRBV30 and TRBJ1-1; D remains ambiguous. V was cut by 3 bases and J by 1 base, with 9 bases left in between. The length of the CDR3 is 13 residues. CDR1 and CDR2 (germline): GTSNPN, SVGIG (reference sequence). For the CDR3, the DNA is TGTGCCTGGAGCCTGGGGAGGAACACTGAAGCTTTCTTT. Encoded protein: CAWSLGRNTEAFF.

The chain employs TRBV12-3 or TRBV12-4 and TRBJ1-3, with 8 nucleotides matching TRBD1. V lost 5 bases, J lost 2 bases, and 8 bases stayed unmatched. The CDR3 sequence is 16 residues long. The CDR3 protein is CASSGGQGTAGNTIYF. CDR3 DNA: TGTGCCAGCAGTGGAGGACAGGGCACTGCTGGAAACACCATATATTTT.

The rearrangement links TRBV7-9 to TRBJ2-2; D tentatively fits TRBD1 or TRBD2 (6 bases each). Trimming left V 5 bases short and J 6 bases short, with 22 bases between. This CDR3 comprises 17 residues. Per the germline V gene, CDR1 is SEHNR and CDR2 is FQNEAQ (reference sequence). CDR3 loop: CASSHKWTEGGPGELFF. CDR3 bases: TGTGCCAGCAGCCATAAATGGACAGAGGGGGGACCCGGGGAGCTGTTTTTT. The whole variable domain, remainder taken from reference TRBV7-9 and TRBJ2-2, is DTGVSQNPRHKITKRGQNVTFRCDPISEHNRLYWYRQTLGQGPEFLTYFQNEAQLEKSRLLSDRFSAERPKGSFSTLEIQRTEQGDSAMYLCASSHKWTEGGPGELFFGEGSRLTVL.

This chain connects TRBV5-1 to TRBJ2-7; 8 bases agree with TRBD1. In germline, CDR1 is SGHRS, CDR2 YFSETQ. The CDR3 spans 14 residues. V shed 4 bases, J shed 5 bases, and the junction held 8 bases outside the gene matches. The CDR3 loop is CASSTRDRGHEQYF. DNA of the CDR3: TGCGCCAGCAGCACCCGCGACAGGGGACACGAGCAGTACTTC.

This clonotype showed up many times. This chain connects TRBV7-3 to TRBJ2-7; the D gene could be TRBD1 or TRBD2 (7 bases each). Germline V gives CDR1 SGHTA, CDR2 FQGTGA. The CDR3 has 15 amino acids. V gave up 2 bases and J gave up 6 bases, with 17 bases separating them. The CDR3 protein is CASSLAGDREGEQYF. CDR3 nucleotides: TGTGCCAGCAGCTTAGCGGGAGACAGGGAGGGCGAGCAGTACTTC.

This clonotype was seen many times. The V call is TRBV29-1, the J call TRBJ2-3; the D gene is possibly TRBD2 (6 bases). CDR3 length: 15 amino acids. Trimming shortened V by 2 bases and J by 2 bases, and 14 bases separated the two germline ends. Per the germline V gene, CDR1 is SQVTM and CDR2 is ANQGSEA. CDR3 loop: CSVETNRGYTDTQYF. For the CDR3, the DNA is TGCAGCGTTGAAACAAATCGGGGGTACACAGATACGCAGTATTTT.

This chain links TRBV12-3 or TRBV12-4 with TRBJ2-3; D unresolved. The germline V and J ends were trimmed by 2 bases and 4 bases, with 16 bases remaining between them. This CDR3 region has 16 residues. This chain's CDR3 is CASSLLLAAVADTQYF. For the CDR3, the DNA is TGTGCCAGCAGTTTATTACTGGCGGCCGTGGCAGATACGCAGTATTTT.

This clonotype was seen only a few times. A read error may account for a junction end that differs from germline. V and J are TRBV12-3 or TRBV12-4 and TRBJ1-1, with D hard to call. The CDR3 is 13 residues long. CDR3 sequence reads: CASRLDRNTKAFF. CDR3 nucleotide sequence: TGTGCCAGCAGACTTGACCGAAACACTAAAGCTTTCTTT.

The gene calls are TRBV6-2 or TRBV6-3 and TRBJ1-1, with D perhaps matching TRBD1 (6 bases). The CDR3 consists of 15 residues. From germline, CDR1 is MNHEY and CDR2 SVGEGT. The V end was cut by 1 base, the J end by 1 base, with 10 bases between. The CDR3 DNA is TGTGCCAGCAGTTACTGGGGACAACCGAACACTGAAGCTTTCTTT. Translated, it gives CASSYWGQPNTEAFF.

This clonotype was counted at least ten times. This chain connects TRBV27 to TRBJ2-3, with unresolved D. V dropped 8 bases and J dropped 8 bases, with 14 bases sitting between them. The length of the CDR3 is 12 residues. Per the germline V gene, CDR1 is MNHEY and CDR2 is SMNVEV (reference sequence). This CDR3 reads CASGSKQVTQYF. CDR3 nucleotide sequence: TGTGCCAGCGGATCTAAGCAAGTTACGCAGTATTTT.

The rearrangement links TRBV7-2 to TRBJ1-3; the match to TRBD1 covers 7 bases. With 4 bases clipped from V and 7 bases from J, the junction kept 10 bases outside the gene matches. CDR1 is SGHTA and CDR2 is FQGNSA in the germline V gene. The CDR3 length is 15 residues. CDR3 residues: CASSSQQGQWNTIYF. CDR3 nucleotide sequence: TGTGCCAGCAGCTCCCAACAGGGGCAGTGGAACACCATATATTTT. Full variable domain (rest looked up from reference TRBV7-2 and TRBJ1-3): GAGVSQSPSNKVTEKGKDVELRCDPISGHTALYWYRQSLGQGLEFLIYFQGNSAPDKSGLPSDRFSAERTGGSVSTLTIQRTQQEDSAVYLCASSSQQGQWNTIYFGEGSWLTVV.

This clonotype came up a few times. The genes are TRBV24-1 and TRBJ1-5, with 7 positions matching TRBD1. Germline V gene data show CDR1 as KGHDR and CDR2 as SFDVKD. The CDR3 length is 14 residues. Trimming took 8 bases from V and 2 from J; bases not matched to a gene: 5. CDR3 nucleotides: TGTGCCACCACTCGACAGGGTGGCAATCAGCCCCAGCATTTT. It is translated as CATTRQGGNQPQHF.

Ten or more counts support this clonotype. This chain links TRBV7-3 with TRBJ2-2; D is ambiguous. Trimming cost V 3 bases and J 6 bases, with 11 bases left between them. In germline, CDR1 is SGHTA, CDR2 FQGTGA. The CDR3 totals 14 residues. CDR3 bases: TGTGCCAGCAGCTTCCGTCGGTCGTCCGGGGAGCTGTTTTTT. This translates into CASSFRRSSGELFF.

This clonotype was seen at least ten times. The chain carries TRBV7-9 and TRBJ2-7; D call uncertain. CDR3 length equals 13 residues. Germline-derived CDR1 and CDR2 are SEHNR and FQNEAQ (reference sequence). V was cut by 0 bases and J by 5 bases, with 8 bases left in between. CDR3 sequence: CASSLAGYDEQYF. In nucleotides, the CDR3 is TGTGCCAGCAGCTTAGCTGGTTATGACGAGCAGTACTTC.

This clonotype appeared many times. V is TRBV19 and J is TRBJ2-7; 9 bases map to TRBD1. J lost 2 bases, V lost 4 bases, and 9 bases had no gene match. CDR1 is LNHDA, CDR2 SQIVND, per germline (reference sequence). The CDR3 spans 16 residues. The CDR3 DNA is TGTGCCAGTAGTACCCGCGGGACAGGGCTACCCTACGAGCAGTACTTC. Translating it yields CASSTRGTGLPYEQYF.

The chain recombines TRBV11-3 with TRBJ2-7; D tentatively fits TRBD1 or TRBD2 (5 bases each). The V end was cut by 3 bases, the J end by 2 bases, with 17 bases between. The CDR3 contains 16 residues. Germline lookup yields CDR1 SGHNT and CDR2 YENEEA. CDR3 coding DNA: TGTGCCAGCAGCTTGTACCGGGGCAGGAGAACCTACGAGCAGTACTTC. Its protein product is CASSLYRGRRTYEQYF.

The J gene is TRBJ2-2, the V gene TRBV4-1, with 8 bases that match TRBD1. The CDR3 sequence is 17 residues long. Germline trimming cut 3 bases from V and 1 base from J; bases unmatched to any gene: 7. The germline CDR1 and CDR2 sequences are MGHRA and YSYEKL. CDR3 sequence (DNA): TGCGCCAGCAGCCACATAGGACAGGGAGGGAACACCGGGGAGCTGTTTTTT. This encodes CASSHIGQGGNTGELFF.

This clonotype was counted many times. The rearrangement uses TRBV5-4 and TRBJ1-2; weak D call: TRBD1 (5 bases). The V and J ends lost 3 bases and 8 bases respectively, with 17 bases between them. The V gene's germline CDR1 is SGHNT and CDR2 YYREEE (reference sequence). The CDR3 has 14 residues. In nucleotides, the CDR3 is TGTGCCAGCAGCTCGCCGGGACCAATTGCGGGCTACACCTTC. This gives the protein CASSSPGPIAGYTF. The whole variable domain, filled in from reference TRBV5-4 and TRBJ1-2, reads ETGVTQSPTHLIKTRGQQVTLRCSSQSGHNTVSWYQQALGQGPQFIFQYYREEENGRGNFPPRFSGLQFPNYSSELNVNALELDDSALYLCASSSPGPIAGYTFGSGTRLTVV.

This clonotype was recorded at least ten times. The J gene is TRBJ2-3, the V gene TRBV3-1, with D hard to call. Trimming removed 5 bases from V and 0 bases from J, with 6 bases in between. There are 13 residues in the CDR3. Germline CDR1 reads LGHDT; CDR2 reads YNNKEL (reference sequence). DNA for the CDR3: TGTGCCAGCAGCACATCTAGCACAGATACGCAGTATTTT. This codes for CASSTSSTDTQYF.